Shown below are 17 T cell receptor beta chains from a single sample sequenced in a study of T cell repertoires in cytomegalovirus infection. TCRdb called the reads again in MiXCR, with one record for every CDR3 protein. The sample records around 280,000 distinct CDR3 sequences, approximately 15% being singletons. Sequencing was carried out using PBMCs. The origin of the receptors is a human donor in good health (CMV status not recorded). Some clones in this sample may be carry-over from other donors' samples.

The chain couples TRBV6-2 or TRBV6-3 to TRBJ1-5; D might be TRBD1 (6 bases). Trimming took 6 bases from V and 9 from J, leaving 15 bases between them. The germline V gene has CDR1 MNHEY and CDR2 SVGEGT. The CDR3 loop spans 13 amino acids. CDR3 sequence reads: CASSPGVRRPQHF. The CDR3 coding sequence is TGTGCCAGCAGCCCAGGGGTAAGAAGGCCCCAGCATTTT.

This sequence joins TRBV27 and TRBJ2-7, with D possibly TRBD1 on 7 matching bases. Germline loops: CDR1 MNHEY, CDR2 SMNVEV (reference sequence). The V gene lost 5 bases and the J gene lost 3 bases, with 14 bases spanning the gap. The length of the CDR3 is 14 residues. The CDR3 sequence is CASSPGGSIYEQYF. CDR3 coding DNA: TGTGCCAGCAGTCCAGGGGGGTCAATCTACGAGCAGTACTTC.

In its sample, this clonotype was seen many times. The gene calls are TRBV7-2 and TRBJ2-7; 10 nucleotides agree with TRBD1. The CDR3 covers 16 residues. Per the germline V gene, CDR1 is SGHTA and CDR2 is FQGNSA. Germline trimming cut 5 bases from V and 2 bases from J; bases unmatched to any gene: 9. CDR3 sequence: CASSQIGGTGAYEQYF. CDR3 nucleotides: TGTGCCAGCAGCCAAATTGGTGGGACAGGGGCCTACGAGCAGTACTTC.

The chain employs TRBV27 and TRBJ1-2, with a possible D match to TRBD1 (6 bases). The ends were cut back, 5 bases at V and 7 bases at J, with 17 bases in the middle. In germline, CDR1 is MNHEY, CDR2 SMNVEV (reference sequence). This CDR3 spans 14 amino acids. CDR3 loop: CASSPGTLIGGYTF. DNA of the CDR3: TGTGCCAGCAGTCCAGGGACACTTATAGGTGGCTACACCTTC.

This clonotype came up a few times. The CDR3, as DNA: TGCGCCAGCACCCCCGAAACAGGAGTCGCCGGGGAGCTGTTTTTT. Amino acids: CASTPETGVAGELFF. V is TRBV5-1 and J is TRBJ2-2; maybe TRBD1 (5 bases). CDR1 is SGHRS, CDR2 YFSETQ, per germline. V was shortened by 6 bases and J by 6 bases, with 18 bases between the two germline ends. There are 15 residues in the CDR3. Together with reference TRBV5-1 and TRBJ2-2, the CDR3 gives the full variable domain: KAGVTQTPRYLIKTRGQQVTLSCSPISGHRSVSWYQQTPGQGLQFLFEYFSETQRNKGNFPGRFSGRQFSNSRSEMNVSTLELGDSALYLCASTPETGVAGELFFGEGSRLTVL.

The CDR3 region has the DNA TGTGCCAGCAAGGTACTAGCGGGAGGCGGCAATGAGCAGTTCTTC. Its translation is CASKVLAGGGNEQFF. This chain uses TRBV2 with TRBJ2-1; TRBD2 matches at 12 bases. V was pared by 7 bases and J by 6 bases, with 7 bases of the junction left unmatched. This CDR3 is built from 15 residues. Looked up from germline, CDR1 is SNHLY and CDR2 is FYNNEI.

This clonotype was seen ten or more times. The rearrangement uses TRBV7-2 and TRBJ2-7; no reliable D call. Deletions cut 1 base from V and 2 bases from J, with 12 bases between. Per germline, CDR1 SGHTA and CDR2 FQGNSA. CDR3 length equals 15 residues. CDR3 nucleotides: TGTGCCAGCAGCTTAGAAGCTAGTAGTGCCTACGAGCAGTACTTC. This gives the protein CASSLEASSAYEQYF.

This clonotype was seen repeatedly, ten times or more. The chain joins TRBV7-9 to TRBJ2-3; 12 positions agree with TRBD2. CDR1 is SEHNR and CDR2 is FQNEAQ in the germline V gene (reference sequence). Trimming removed 5 bases from V and 7 bases from J; junction bases left unmatched: 16. This CDR3 spans 18 amino acids. For the CDR3, the DNA is TGTGCCAGCAGCCCCCAGGAGCTAGCGGGGGGGAAGGAGAATACGCAGTATTTT. Residues: CASSPQELAGGKENTQYF.

Ten or more counts support this clonotype. This chain joins TRBV7-2 and TRBJ1-1, with D possibly matching TRBD1 (6 bases). The germline CDR1 and CDR2 sequences are SGHTA and FQGNSA. CDR3 size: 14 residues. Trimming stripped 1 base from V and 1 base from J, with 7 bases between. The CDR3 protein is CASSLETGNTEAFF. Here the CDR3 DNA reads TGTGCCAGCAGCTTAGAGACAGGGAACACTGAAGCTTTCTTT.

The chain is built from TRBV5-1 and TRBJ2-2, with D perhaps matching TRBD1 (6 bases). Germline V lookup: CDR1 SGHRS, CDR2 YFSETQ. Trimming removed 5 bases from V and 5 bases from J, with 10 bases in between. The CDR3 is made up of 13 amino acids. CDR3 amino acids: CASRLGQTGELFF. The CDR3 nucleotides read TGCGCCAGCAGACTCGGACAGACCGGGGAGCTGTTTTTT.

This clonotype was observed many times. The CDR3 sequence is CATRQGGAGPSYNEQFF. The CDR3 nucleotides read TGTGCCACCAGGCAGGGTGGGGCGGGCCCCTCCTACAATGAGCAGTTCTTC. This chain uses TRBV6-1 with TRBJ2-1; D may be TRBD1 or TRBD2 (5 bases each). The CDR3 runs 17 residues. Trimming removed 10 bases at V and 0 bases at J, with 22 bases between. Germline-derived CDR1 and CDR2 are MNHNS and SASEGT.

This clonotype was observed a few times. V usage is TRBV11-2 and J usage is TRBJ1-1, with D unresolved. Looked up from germline, CDR1 is SGHAT and CDR2 is FQNNGV. The CDR3 sequence is 16 residues long. Trimming left V 4 bases short and J 1 base short, with 16 bases between. The CDR3 coding sequence is TGTGCCAGCAGCTCCCTTTTTTCTGGGAGGAACACTGAAGCTTTCTTT. This translates into CASSSLFSGRNTEAFF.

In its sample, this clonotype was seen many times. The V call is TRBV7-2, the J call TRBJ2-3; 12 positions agree with TRBD2. The CDR3 is 16 residues long. Germline CDR1 and CDR2: SGHTA and FQGNSA. Trimming at V came to 2 bases and at J to 4 bases, leaving 4 bases not matched to a gene. Written as DNA, the CDR3 is TGTGCCAGCAGCTTACTAGCGGGAGGGACGGCAGATACGCAGTATTTT. Translating it yields CASSLLAGGTADTQYF.

This clonotype was seen repeatedly, ten times or more. The CDR3 loop is CASSQDKTGQWVMTEAFF. The CDR3 DNA sequence: TGCGCCAGCAGCCAAGATAAGACAGGGCAGTGGGTAATGACTGAAGCTTTCTTT. The V and J genes are TRBV4-1 and TRBJ1-1; 7 bases fit TRBD1. The CDR3 runs to 18 residues. Germline values: CDR1 MGHRA, CDR2 YSYEKL. V lost 0 bases, J lost 5 bases, and 15 bases stayed unmatched.

This clonotype was observed a few times. The CDR3: CASSFPGDNQPQHF. CDR3 DNA: TGTGCCAGCAGCTTTCCAGGGGACAATCAGCCCCAGCATTTT. The J gene is TRBJ1-5, the V gene TRBV7-9, with a possible D match to TRBD1 (6 bases). V lost 3 bases and J 3 bases, leaving 9 bases between the germline ends. The germline CDR1 and CDR2 sequences are SEHNR and FQNEAQ (reference sequence). The CDR3 contains 14 residues. The full variable domain, completed using reference TRBV7-9 and TRBJ1-5, is DTGVSQNPRHKITKRGQNVTFRCDPISEHNRLYWYRQTLGQGPEFLTYFQNEAQLEKSRLLSDRFSAERPKGSFSTLEIQRTEQGDSAMYLCASSFPGDNQPQHFGDGTRLSIL.

The chain carries TRBV5-1 and TRBJ1-1, with 7 positions matching TRBD1. The CDR3 covers 16 residues. Losses at the gene ends were 0 bases for V and 0 bases for J; bases not matched to a gene: 5. CDR1 and CDR2 (germline): SGHRS, YFSETQ. The CDR3 region has the DNA TGCGCCAGCAGCTTGGGTCAGGGGGTAATGAACACTGAAGCTTTCTTT. This codes for CASSLGQGVMNTEAFF.

V and J are TRBV2 and TRBJ2-7; D is possibly TRBD1 (6 bases). Germline lookup yields CDR1 SNHLY and CDR2 FYNNEI. Trimming stripped 8 bases from V and 1 base from J, with 21 bases between. This CDR3 region has 16 residues. The CDR3 DNA is TGTGCCAGCCCACCGGGTCCCGGGACAAGATCCTACGAGCAGTACTTC. Translated, it gives CASPPGPGTRSYEQYF.